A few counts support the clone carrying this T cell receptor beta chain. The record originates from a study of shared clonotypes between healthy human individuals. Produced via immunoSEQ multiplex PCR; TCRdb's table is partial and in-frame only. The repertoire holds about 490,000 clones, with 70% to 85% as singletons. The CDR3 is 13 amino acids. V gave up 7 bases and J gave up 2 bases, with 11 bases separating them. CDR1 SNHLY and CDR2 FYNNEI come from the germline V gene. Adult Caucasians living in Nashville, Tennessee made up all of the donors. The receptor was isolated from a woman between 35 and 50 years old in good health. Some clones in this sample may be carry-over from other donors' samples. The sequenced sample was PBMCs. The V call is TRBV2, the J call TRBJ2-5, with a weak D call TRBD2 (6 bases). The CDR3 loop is CASTMTRQETQYF. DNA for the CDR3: TGTGCCAGCACCATGACTAGACAAGAGACCCAGTACTTC.